The source of this T cell receptor beta chain is a study of blood T cells in healthy people across ages. Peripheral blood samples of roughly 9.8 milliliters were drawn from each donor. As to this clonotype: Its antigen is currently unknown.

Regarding the study as a whole: Per million T cells, the diversity of TCR beta decreased roughly linearly as age advanced.

PCR was performed a second time for about 7 to 12 cycles using a sample-barcoded 5' primer and a J-beta primer mix. TCRdb used MiXCR to reprocess the 5' RACE reads, holding one entry per CDR3 protein. Counted here are approximately 730,000 distinct CDR3 sequences, 40% to 45% occurring once; the ten biggest clones make up roughly 19%. V lost 6 bases to trimming and J lost 0 bases, with 10 bases between them. Looked up from germline, CDR1 is DFQATT and CDR2 is SNEGSKA (reference sequence). This CDR3 contains 13 residues. Sequenced material: blood. The sequence came from an older woman in good health. The rearrangement links TRBV20-1 to TRBJ2-3; TRBD2 might be the D (5 bases). The CDR3 loop is CSAERTSTDTQYF. The CDR3 DNA follows: TGCAGTGCCGAGCGGACTAGCACAGATACGCAGTATTTT.